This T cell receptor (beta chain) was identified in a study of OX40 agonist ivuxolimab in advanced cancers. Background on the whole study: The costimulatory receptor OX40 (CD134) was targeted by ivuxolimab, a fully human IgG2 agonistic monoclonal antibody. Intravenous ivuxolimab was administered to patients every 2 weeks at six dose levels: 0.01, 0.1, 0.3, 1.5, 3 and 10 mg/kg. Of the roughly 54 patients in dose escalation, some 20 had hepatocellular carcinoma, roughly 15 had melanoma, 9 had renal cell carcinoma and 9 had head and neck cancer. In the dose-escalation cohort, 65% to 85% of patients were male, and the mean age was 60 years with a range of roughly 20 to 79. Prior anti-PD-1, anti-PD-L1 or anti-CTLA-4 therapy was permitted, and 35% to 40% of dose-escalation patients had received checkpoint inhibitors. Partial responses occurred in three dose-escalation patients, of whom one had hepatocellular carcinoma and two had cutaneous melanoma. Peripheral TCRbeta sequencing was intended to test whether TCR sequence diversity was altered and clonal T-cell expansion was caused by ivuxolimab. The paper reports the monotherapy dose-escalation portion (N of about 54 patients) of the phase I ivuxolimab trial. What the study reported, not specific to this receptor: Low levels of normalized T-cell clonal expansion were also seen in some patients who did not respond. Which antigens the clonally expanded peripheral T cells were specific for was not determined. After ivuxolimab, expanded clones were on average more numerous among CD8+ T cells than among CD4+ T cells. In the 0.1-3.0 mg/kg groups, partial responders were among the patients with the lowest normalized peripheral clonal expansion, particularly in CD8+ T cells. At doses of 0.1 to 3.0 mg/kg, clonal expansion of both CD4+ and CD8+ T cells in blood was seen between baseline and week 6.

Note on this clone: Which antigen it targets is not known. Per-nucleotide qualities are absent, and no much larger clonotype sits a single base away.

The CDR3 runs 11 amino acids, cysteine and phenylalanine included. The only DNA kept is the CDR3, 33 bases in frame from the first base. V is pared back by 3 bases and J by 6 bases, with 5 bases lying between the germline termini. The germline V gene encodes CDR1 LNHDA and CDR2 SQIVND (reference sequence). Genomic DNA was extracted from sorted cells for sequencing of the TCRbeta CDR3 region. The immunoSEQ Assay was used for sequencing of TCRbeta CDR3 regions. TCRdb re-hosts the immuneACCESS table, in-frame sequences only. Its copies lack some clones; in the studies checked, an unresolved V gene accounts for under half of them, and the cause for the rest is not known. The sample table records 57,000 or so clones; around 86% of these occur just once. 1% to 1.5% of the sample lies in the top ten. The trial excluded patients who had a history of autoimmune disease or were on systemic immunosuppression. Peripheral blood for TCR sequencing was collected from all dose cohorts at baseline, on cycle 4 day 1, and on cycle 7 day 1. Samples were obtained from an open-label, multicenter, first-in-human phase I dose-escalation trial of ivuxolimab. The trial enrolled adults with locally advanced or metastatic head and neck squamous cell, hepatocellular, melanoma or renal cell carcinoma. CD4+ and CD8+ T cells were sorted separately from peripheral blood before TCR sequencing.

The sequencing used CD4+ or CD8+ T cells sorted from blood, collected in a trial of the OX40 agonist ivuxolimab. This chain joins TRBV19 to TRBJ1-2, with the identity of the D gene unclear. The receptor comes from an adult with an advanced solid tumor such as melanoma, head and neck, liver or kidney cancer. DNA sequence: TGTGCCAGTAGTATGTCTCATGGCTACACCTTC. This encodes CASSMSHGYTF.